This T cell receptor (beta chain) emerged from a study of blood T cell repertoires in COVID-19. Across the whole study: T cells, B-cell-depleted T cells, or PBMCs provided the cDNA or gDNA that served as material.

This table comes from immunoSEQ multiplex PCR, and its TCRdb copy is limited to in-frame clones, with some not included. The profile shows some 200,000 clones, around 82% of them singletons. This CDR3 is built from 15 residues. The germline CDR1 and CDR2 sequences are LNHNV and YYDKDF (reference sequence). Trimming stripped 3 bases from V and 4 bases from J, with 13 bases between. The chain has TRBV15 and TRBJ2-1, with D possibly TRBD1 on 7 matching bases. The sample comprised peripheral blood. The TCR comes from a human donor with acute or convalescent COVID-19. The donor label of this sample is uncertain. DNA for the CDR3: TGTGCCACCAGCAGGTCAGGGGGGTCATACAATGAGCAGTTCTTC. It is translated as CATSRSGGSYNEQFF.